Below, 9 T cell receptor beta chains from the same sample are listed, as sequenced in a study of T cell responses to AZD1222 COVID-19 vaccine. Produced via immunoSEQ multiplex PCR; TCRdb's table is partial and in-frame only. The table records tens of thousands of clones, around 90% of them present only once. The sequenced sample was peripheral blood, obtained 28 days after the second AZD1222 dose. The receptors stem from an adult who received the AZD1222 COVID-19 vaccine.

The genes are TRBV21-1 and TRBJ1-3; TRBD1 was called by the table and not checked on the DNA. TRBV21-1 is marked as a pseudogene. The CDR3 runs 15 residues. CDR3 bases: TGTGCCAGCACCAGGACAGGGAGCTCTGGAAACACCATATATTTT. The encoded protein is CASTRTGSSGNTIYF.

The chain uses TRBV4-3 and TRBJ1-2, with a possible D match to TRBD1 (6 bases). The ends were cut back, 6 bases at V and 0 bases at J, with 14 bases in the middle. CDR3 length: 15 residues. Germline lookup yields CDR1 LGHNA and CDR2 YSLEER. The CDR3 spells CASRHTWTANYGYTF. Here the CDR3 DNA reads TGCGCCAGCAGACATACTTGGACAGCTAACTATGGCTACACCTTC.

The chain couples TRBV5-1 to TRBJ2-5; no reliable D call. V was clipped by 0 bases and J by 1 base, with 7 bases between them. The CDR3 covers 14 residues. The V gene's germline CDR1 is SGHRS and CDR2 YFSETQ. DNA of the CDR3: TGCGCCAGCAGCTTGGAGTGGACCCAAGAGACCCAGTACTTC. Translated, it gives CASSLEWTQETQYF.

The chain uses TRBV2 and TRBJ2-5, with 12 bases aligning to TRBD2. The CDR3 extends over 15 amino acids. The junction had 6 bases not matched to a gene; V was cut back by 6 bases and J by 4 bases. Germline CDR1 reads SNHLY; CDR2 reads FYNNEI. CDR3 sequence reads: CASSFLAGGSETQYF. CDR3 in DNA: TGTGCCAGCAGCTTCCTAGCGGGGGGGTCAGAGACCCAGTACTTC.

The chain has TRBV9 and TRBJ1-2; TRBD1 aligns across 8 bases. J lost 4 bases, V lost 4 bases, and 15 bases had no gene match. The germline V gene has CDR1 SGDLS and CDR2 YYNGEE. The CDR3 has 17 amino acids. The CDR3 DNA follows: TGTGCCAGCAGCCAAGGACAGGGTAGGAGGCCGGGCTATGGCTACACCTTC. As protein: CASSQGQGRRPGYGYTF.

The chain couples TRBV9 to TRBJ2-7; TRBD2 matches 11 bases. Trimming at V came to 4 bases and at J to 2 bases, leaving 5 bases not matched to a gene. Germline loops: CDR1 SGDLS, CDR2 YYNGEE. The CDR3 consists of 15 residues. DNA for the CDR3: TGTGCCAGCAGCAAGCTAGCGGGGGGCACCTACGAGCAGTACTTC. Encoded protein: CASSKLAGGTYEQYF.

This clone was seen only once. CDR3 bases: TGCGCCAGCAGCCAAGGCGCTGGCTACACCAAAAACATTCAGTACTTC. It codes for CASSQGAGYTKNIQYF. The chain links TRBV4-1 to TRBJ2-4, with D unresolved. This CDR3 has 16 amino acids. Deletions cut 1 base from V and 2 bases from J, with 12 bases between. Germline V gene sequence: CDR1 MGHRA, CDR2 YSYEKL.

The genes are TRBV2 and TRBJ2-3; D is undetermined. Germline CDR1 reads SNHLY; CDR2 reads FYNNEI. V was cut by 7 bases and J by 3 bases, with 5 bases left in between. The CDR3 runs to 11 residues. Here the CDR3 DNA reads TGTGCCAGCAAAATAACAGATACGCAGTATTTT. It specifies CASKITDTQYF.

The chain recombines TRBV11-3 with TRBJ1-2, with TRBD1 matching 8 bases. The CDR3 contains 14 residues. Losses at the gene ends were 4 bases for V and 3 bases for J; bases not matched to a gene: 4. CDR1 and CDR2 (germline): SGHNT, YENEEA. The CDR3 protein is CASSSGQGDYGYTF. In DNA form, the CDR3 reads TGTGCCAGCAGCTCCGGACAGGGTGACTATGGCTACACCTTC.